The 4 T cell receptor beta chains given below trace back to one sample, sequenced in a study of chronic HIV infection and antiretroviral therapy. Via MiXCR, TCRdb re-called the 5' RACE reads, giving one row per CDR3 protein. The table lists about 38,000 distinct CDR3 sequences, 8.2% of them singletons. Input material: peripheral blood. These receptors were obtained from an adult who had HIV and had not received antiretroviral therapy, or was an uninfected healthy control (not recorded which).

This chain connects TRBV6-5 to TRBJ1-2, with 7 bases that match TRBD1. Losses at the gene ends were 5 bases for V and 8 bases for J; bases not matched to a gene: 11. The CDR3 runs to 14 residues. Germline values: CDR1 MNHEY, CDR2 SVGAGI. CDR3 sequence (DNA): TGTGCCAGCAGTAACACAGGGGAGGGGGACGGCTACACCTTC. Its protein is CASSNTGEGDGYTF.

This clonotype was picked up a small number of times. CDR3 in amino acids: CASSPTTNYGYTF. In DNA form, the CDR3 reads TGTGCCAGCAGCCCGACGACTAACTATGGCTACACCTTC. The chain joins TRBV27 to TRBJ1-2; D gene uncertain. CDR1 is MNHEY and CDR2 is SMNVEV in the germline V gene (reference sequence). V was trimmed by 6 bases and J by 0 bases, leaving 8 bases between them. This CDR3 is built from 13 residues.

This clonotype was seen at least ten times. J is TRBJ2-1 and V is TRBV20-1; 11 bases are a match to TRBD1. The CDR3 consists of 14 residues. The germline V gene has CDR1 DFQATT and CDR2 SNEGSKA (reference sequence). V shed 6 bases, J shed 6 bases, and the junction held 7 bases outside the gene matches. CDR3 nucleotide sequence: TGCAGTGCCCTCCGGGACAGGGGGACCAATGAGCAGTTCTTC. Translating gives CSALRDRGTNEQFF.

This sequence joins TRBV7-6 and TRBJ2-3; 7 positions agree with TRBD2. V lost 4 bases, J lost 0 bases, and 4 bases stayed unmatched. Germline V gene sequence: CDR1 SGHVS, CDR2 FNYEAQ. The CDR3 contains 15 residues. The CDR3 nucleotides read TGTGCCAGCAGCTCTCAGCGGGATAGCACAGATACGCAGTATTTT. Its translation: CASSSQRDSTDTQYF.